At least ten counts were recorded for the clone carrying this TCR beta chain. This CDR3 is built from 13 residues. Trimming took 5 bases from V and 5 from J; bases not matched to a gene: 5. Germline V CDR1 and CDR2: MDHEN, SYDVKM. This specimen belongs to a study of regulatory T cells in long-lasting Graves disease. Libraries of TCR beta came from iRepertoire HTBI primers plus Arm-PCR of CDR3 regions. MiXCR, run by TCRdb on the multiplex PCR reads, gives a single entry per CDR3 protein. Seen here are about 620,000 distinct CDR3 sequences, about 16% observed once, and the top ten hold around 19%. Described time point: newly diagnosed GD, antithyroid drugs for less than 3 months. From PBMCs, RNA was extracted and then used to make the TCR library. The sample also formed part of further work on T cells in Graves' hyperthyroidism and ophthalmopathy.

This clonotype originated in a woman aged 25 to 39 with Graves disease. This specimen consisted of peripheral blood mononuclear cells (PBMCs), obtained at new diagnosis, from a patient treated with antithyroid drugs. This chain links TRBV28 with TRBJ1-2; 7 bases are a match to TRBD1. The CDR3 here is CASSTGVGYGYTF. In nucleotides, the CDR3 is TGTGCCAGCAGTACAGGGGTGGGGTATGGCTACACCTTC.